The 2 T cell receptor beta chains in this list originate from one sample, sequenced in a study of blood T cell repertoires in COVID-19 (dated by TCRdb to 2020 to 2022). Library preparation was by the immunoSEQ multiplex PCR assay. The table comes from immuneACCESS by way of TCRdb, which keeps in-frame sequences with V and J called. Part of the clones is missing from these tables; in studies checked, under half for an unresolved V gene and the rest for unknown reasons. The sample records nearly 45,000 clones, around 80% of which are singletons. The ten most abundant clones make up 11% to 15% of the sample. Source material: peripheral blood. Receptors were obtained from a human donor in a cohort sampled during active COVID-19.

The gene calls are TRBV11-3 and TRBJ2-1, with D possibly being TRBD2 (6 bases). Trimming took 2 bases from V and 0 from J, leaving 14 bases between them. The CDR3 spans 17 residues. CDR1 and CDR2 (germline): SGHNT, YENEEA. CDR3 coding DNA: TGTGCCAGCAGCTTATTGGCGGGGCACTACTCCTACAATGAGCAGTTCTTC. Translating gives CASSLLAGHYSYNEQFF.

The genes are TRBV7-6 and TRBJ2-5, with no clear D. The V gene lost 2 bases and the J gene lost 1 base, with 8 bases spanning the gap. The CDR3 has 14 residues. Germline CDR1 is SGHVS and CDR2 is FNYEAQ. CDR3: CASSLRRSQETQYF. The CDR3, as DNA: TGTGCCAGCAGCTTACGTCGTAGCCAAGAGACCCAGTACTTC.